This T cell receptor beta chain stems from a study of blood T cell repertoires in COVID-19. Study summary: The study drew acute and convalescent COVID-19 samples from the United States, Italy and Spain. T cells, B-cell-depleted T cells, or PBMCs provided the cDNA or gDNA that served as material.

The germline V gene encodes CDR1 SGHRS and CDR2 YFSETQ. The CDR3 extends over 15 amino acids. V was trimmed by 4 bases and J by 0 bases, leaving 13 bases between them. Original processing methods: Estimates of nucleated cell counts were drawn from the amplification of reference gene primers. Only in-frame clones appear in the TCRdb table, and some are missing; sequencing was by immunoSEQ multiplex PCR. The DNA was the basis for D and trimming; V, J and clone size are from that table. Of about 73,000 clones in the sample, 70% to 85% were seen once. This receptor was identified in an older woman with acute or convalescent COVID-19. Source material: peripheral blood. The chain links TRBV5-1 to TRBJ1-1, with TRBD1 as a possible D gene (5 bases). This chain's CDR3 is CASSTQGSLNTEAFF. The DNA of the CDR3 is TGCGCCAGCAGCACCCAGGGCAGCCTGAACACTGAAGCTTTCTTT.